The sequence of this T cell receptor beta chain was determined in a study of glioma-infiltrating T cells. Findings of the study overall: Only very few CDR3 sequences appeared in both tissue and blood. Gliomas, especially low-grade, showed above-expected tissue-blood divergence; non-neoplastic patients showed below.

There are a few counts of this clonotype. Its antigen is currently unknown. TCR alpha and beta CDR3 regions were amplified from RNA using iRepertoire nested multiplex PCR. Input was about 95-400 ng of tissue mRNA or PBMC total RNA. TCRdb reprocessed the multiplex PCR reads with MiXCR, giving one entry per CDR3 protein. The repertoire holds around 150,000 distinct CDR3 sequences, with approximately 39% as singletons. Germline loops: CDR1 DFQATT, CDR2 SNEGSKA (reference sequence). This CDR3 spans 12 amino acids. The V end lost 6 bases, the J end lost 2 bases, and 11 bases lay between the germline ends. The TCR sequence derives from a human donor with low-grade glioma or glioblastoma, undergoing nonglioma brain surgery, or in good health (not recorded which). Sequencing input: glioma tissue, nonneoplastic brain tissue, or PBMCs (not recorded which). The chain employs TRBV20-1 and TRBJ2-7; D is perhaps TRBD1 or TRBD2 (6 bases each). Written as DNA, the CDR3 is TGCAGTGCAAGGGGGGCACCCTACGAGCAGTACTTC. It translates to CSARGAPYEQYF.